This entry concerns a single T cell receptor beta chain. This clone's antigen is unknown. It has no much larger one-base neighbor in the sample; base qualities were not kept. This entry is derived from a study of Ad26.COV2.S vaccination and SARS-CoV-2 variants (dated by TCRdb to the early 2020s). As for the study more broadly: Donors in the vaccine arm were drawn from COV1001, a phase I-IIa trial of Ad26.COV2.S in healthy adults that was multicentre, randomized, double-blind and placebo-controlled. A total of around 32 samples were included in the TCR-sequenced set, comprising around 19 Ad26.COV2.S vaccine recipients, 5 placebo recipients and 8 SARS-CoV-2 convalescent individuals. Blinding of investigators to trial group allocation was maintained during experiments and outcome assessment. Ad26.COV2.S was administered intramuscularly at a dose of 5x10^10 or 1x10^11 viral particles, either as one shot or as two shots given 56 days apart. Trial participants were randomized into five groups of five, in which low-dose or high-dose Ad26.COV2.S was given once or twice, or placebo was given on both occasions. TCRbeta repertoire sequencing was used to assess the specificity and breadth of SARS-CoV-2-reactive T cell receptors after Ad26.COV2.S vaccination. Overall results and qualifications from the work: Spike-specific TCR breadth was higher in Ad26.COV2.S recipients than in placebo recipients (P = 0.0014). The authors noted that the TCR breadth and depth analyses may have underestimated total T cell responses. The study lacked the statistical power to compare responses across vaccine doses or regimens. After vaccination, substantial breadth of spike-specific CD8+ and CD4+ T cell responses was reported. Vaccine and placebo recipients had comparable non-spike TCR breadth, which fits with the vaccine containing only spike.

The sample's treatment or condition, from its label and the paper: over 15 received Ad26.COV2.S at low or high dose, single or two shots; 5 received placebo; per-sample allocation not given. For vaccine and placebo recipients, repertoires were sequenced using samples collected on day 63 after the first injection. Cohort 1b enrolled 25 to 30 adults aged 18-55 years at a single site in Boston, USA, between 29 July and 7 August 2020. Ad26.COV2.S consisted of a replication-incompetent adenovirus type 26 vector by which a prefusion-stabilized SARS-CoV-2 spike protein from the original Wuhan strain was expressed. The germline V gene gives CDR1 as SGHAT and CDR2 as FQNNGV. Counted from cysteine to phenylalanine, this CDR3 has 13 amino acids. The sequence is cut down to CDR3 DNA, 39 bases in frame from base 1. Cut back by 6 bases and 1 base, the V and J ends lie 10 bases apart. The immunoSEQ Assay was used to sequence TCRbeta CDR3 regions. After extraction, genomic DNA underwent amplification by bias-controlled multiplex PCR, followed by high-throughput sequencing. As for how the authors treated the data: To quantify the absolute abundance of each unique TCRbeta CDR3 region, sequences were collapsed and filtered. T cell fraction was estimated by normalizing TCRbeta template counts to usable DNA, which was measured by amplifying reference genes present in all nucleated cells. Repertoire TCRs were annotated as SARS-CoV-2-specific when V gene, CDR3 amino acid sequence and J gene were exactly matched to a known reactive TCR set. MIRA supplied the reference SARS-CoV-2 TCR set, which was filtered for enrichment in COVID-19-positive ImmuneCODE repertoires so that public or cross-reactive TCRs were removed. Based on the MIRA antigens, annotated TCRs were further analysed at the level of specific ORF or position within ORF. Depth was the summed frequency of annotated unique rearrangements, while breadth was defined as annotated unique rearrangements over total unique productive rearrangements. TCR breadth was compared between groups using two-sided Wilcoxon rank-sum tests. TCRdb took over this immuneACCESS table, retaining in-frame rearrangements with V and J assigned. Such tables are incomplete; in checked studies, under half of the missing clones stem from an unresolved V gene, and the remainder is unexplained. V and J calls plus clone size are reproduced from that table; the DNA served to infer D and trimming. This sample gives 410,000 or so clones in total; approximately 92% of them show up just once. Clones ranked in the top ten supply 12% of the sample.

The sequence is built from TRBV11-2 and TRBJ2-7, with no confident D gene call. Sample: peripheral blood, taken in a trial of Ad26.COV2.S vaccine versus placebo. This receptor was identified in a person aged 18-60 years who received the Ad26.COV2.S COVID-19 vaccine or a placebo. For the CDR3, the sequence is CASRVTSSYEQYF. The bases are TGTGCCAGCAGGGTAACTTCTTCCTACGAGCAGTACTTC.